This T cell receptor beta chain derives from a study of blood T cell repertoires in COVID-19. Study-wide background: There were acute and convalescent COVID-19 samples, and they came from the United States, Italy and Spain. Sample material is recorded as cDNA or gDNA derived from T cells, B-cell-depleted T cells, or PBMCs.

In the authors' methods: Reference gene primer amplification gave estimated nucleated cell counts. Clones were sequenced by immunoSEQ multiplex PCR, and TCRdb holds only the in-frame ones, with some missing. V, J and clone size are those of that table, while D and trimming were read from the DNA. The sample lists approximately 210,000 clones, 92% occurring once. This clone was seen a few times. J was trimmed by 7 bases and V by 2 bases; bases with no gene match: 9. The V gene's germline CDR1 is MGHRA and CDR2 YSYEKL. The CDR3 spans 15 residues. The sequence derives from a man aged 30 to 39 with acute or convalescent COVID-19. The chain uses TRBV4-1 and TRBJ1-2; 8 positions match TRBD1. Sample: peripheral blood. The CDR3 DNA sequence: TGCGCCAGCAGCCAACAGGGCGACAGGGGAGGTGGCTACACCTTC. It translates to CASSQQGDRGGGYTF.